Listed below are T cell receptor beta chains from one sample, sequenced in a study of blood T cell repertoires in COVID-19. Sequencing used immunoSEQ multiplex PCR; TCRdb keeps in-frame clones, though not all of them. The table lists about 480,000 clones, approximately 88% of them singletons. Source material: PBMCs or T cells enriched from blood (not recorded which). These TCRs come from a woman aged 40 to 50 who had recovered from COVID-19. The CDR3 runs from the conserved cysteine through the conserved F or W.

>TRBV18|TRBJ1-1
CASSPPTGGGSFF
>TRBV5-1|TRBJ1-1
CASSPGTGNTEAFF
>TRBV6-6|TRBJ2-7
CASSRGGDRASSVWYEQYF
>TRBV29-1|TRBJ2-3
CSVLLGATDTQYF
>TRBV3-1/TRBV3-2|TRBJ2-1
CASSRTGSPNEQFF
>TRBV6-6|TRBJ2-3
CASSLTSGQLGTQYF
>TRBV10-3|TRBJ1-2
CAISESMSAAGLTGGYTF
>TRBV19|TRBJ1-2
CATTVGFQVTGGYTF
>TRBV9|TRBJ2-3
CASSVATPQDTQYF
>TRBV7-2|TRBJ2-2
CASSLGPEHTGELFF
>TRBV28|TRBJ2-1
CASSGLAGGRSSYNEQFF
>TRBV19|TRBJ1-5
CASSAQGQTNQPQHF
>TRBV19|TRBJ2-1
CASTSTRSNEQFF
>TRBV18|TRBJ1-2
CASSPPQVHYGYTF
>TRBV4-3|TRBJ1-2
CASSQDSSYGYTF
>TRBV6-2/TRBV6-3|TRBJ2-7
CASSYSLKRPGQITYEQYF
>TRBV27|TRBJ2-2
CASIHLPVGTGDTGELFF
>TRBV9|TRBJ2-1
CASSVDPRRSYNEQFF
>TRBV19|TRBJ1-1
CASILRGTEAFF
>TRBV4-3|TRBJ2-7
CASSQELEDEQYF
>TRBV7-9|TRBJ2-2
CATLGDFTHFTGELFF
>TRBV12-5|TRBJ1-6
CASGLGRDTGIGYSSPLHF
>TRBV5-4|TRBJ1-1
CASSHRDTEAFF
>TRBV6-5|TRBJ1-2
CASRDRGRQGYTF
>TRBV6-5|TRBJ2-2
CASTLPSQGTGELFF
>TRBV5-5|TRBJ2-7
CASSPRLAEGSYEQYF
>TRBV6-5|TRBJ2-2
CASSPGLAGGAELFF
>TRBV2|TRBJ2-1
CASSGDSHEQFF
>TRBV4-1|TRBJ2-5
CASSQDLVDYLYQETQYF
>TRBV27|TRBJ2-3
CASRPGQGRTDTQYF
>TRBV10-3|TRBJ1-2
CAISEDSSGYTF
>TRBV7-9|TRBJ1-5
CASSSGGQGRNQPQHF
>TRBV3-1/TRBV3-2|TRBJ2-1
CASSQDSVGRNEQFF
>TRBV2|TRBJ1-2
CASSEKAQVGYTF
>TRBV9|TRBJ2-3
CASSPRTGTDTQYF
>TRBV3-1/TRBV3-2|TRBJ2-7
CASSQRGYEQYF
>TRBV7-2|TRBJ2-5
CASSFDRYQETQYF
>TRBV18|TRBJ1-1
CASSPGTGAHAFF
>TRBV30|TRBJ2-1
CAWSVHLAGENEQFF
>TRBV5-8|TRBJ2-6
CASSLPWGAKSSGANVLTF
>TRBV27|TRBJ1-1
CASSFRGLGSRGYTEAFF
>TRBV4-2|TRBJ1-2
CASSQAQGSQGYGYTF
>TRBV7-8|TRBJ2-3
CASSLRLAGVTDTQYF
>TRBV6-2/TRBV6-3|TRBJ2-5
CASSYKGQGAVETQYF
>TRBV7-2|TRBJ1-2
CASSFGQGVNGYTF
>TRBV5-4|TRBJ1-2
CASSLNTVNYGYTF
>TRBV5-4|TRBJ2-7
CASSQGLAVYEQYF